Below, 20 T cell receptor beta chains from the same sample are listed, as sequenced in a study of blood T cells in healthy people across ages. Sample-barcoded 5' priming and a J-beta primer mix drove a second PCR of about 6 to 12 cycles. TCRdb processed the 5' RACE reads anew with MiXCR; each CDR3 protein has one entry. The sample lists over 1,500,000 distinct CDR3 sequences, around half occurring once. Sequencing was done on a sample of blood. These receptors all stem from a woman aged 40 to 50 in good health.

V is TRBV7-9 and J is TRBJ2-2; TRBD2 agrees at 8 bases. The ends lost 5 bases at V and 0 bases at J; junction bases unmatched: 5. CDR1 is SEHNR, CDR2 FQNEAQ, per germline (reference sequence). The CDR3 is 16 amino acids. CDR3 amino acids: CASSSGGNSNTGELFF. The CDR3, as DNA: TGTGCCAGCAGCAGCGGGGGAAATTCGAACACCGGGGAGCTGTTTTTT.

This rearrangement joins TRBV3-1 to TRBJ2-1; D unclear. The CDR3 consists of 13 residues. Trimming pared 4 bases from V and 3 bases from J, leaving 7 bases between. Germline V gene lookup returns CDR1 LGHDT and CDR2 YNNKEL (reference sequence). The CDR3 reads CASSPWDYNEQFF. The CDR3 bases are TGTGCCAGCAGCCCCTGGGACTACAATGAGCAGTTCTTC.

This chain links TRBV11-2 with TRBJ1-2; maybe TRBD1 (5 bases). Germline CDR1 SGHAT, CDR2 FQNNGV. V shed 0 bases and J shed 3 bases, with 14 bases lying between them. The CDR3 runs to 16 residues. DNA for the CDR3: TGTGCCAGCAGCTTAGATGGCAGGGTCAGGGACTATGGCTACACCTTC. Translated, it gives CASSLDGRVRDYGYTF. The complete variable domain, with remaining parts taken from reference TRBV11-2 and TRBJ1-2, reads EAGVAQSPRYKIIEKRQSVAFWCNPISGHATLYWYQQILGQGPKLLIQFQNNGVVDDSQLPKDRFSAERLKGVDSTLKIQPAKLEDSAVYLCASSLDGRVRDYGYTFGSGTRLTVV.

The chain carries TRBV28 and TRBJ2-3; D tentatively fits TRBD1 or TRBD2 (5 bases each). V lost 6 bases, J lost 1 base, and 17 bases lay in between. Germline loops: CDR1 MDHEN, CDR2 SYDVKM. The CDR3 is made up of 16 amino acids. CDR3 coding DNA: TGTGCCAGCAGACCGACTGGGGGTTTTCGCACAGATACGCAGTATTTT. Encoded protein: CASRPTGGFRTDTQYF. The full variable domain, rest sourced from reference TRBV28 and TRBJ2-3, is DVKVTQSSRYLVKRTGEKVFLECVQDMDHENMFWYRQDPGLGLRLIYFSYDVKMKEKGDIPEGYSVSREKKERFSLILESASTNQTSMYLCASRPTGGFRTDTQYFGPGTRLTVL.

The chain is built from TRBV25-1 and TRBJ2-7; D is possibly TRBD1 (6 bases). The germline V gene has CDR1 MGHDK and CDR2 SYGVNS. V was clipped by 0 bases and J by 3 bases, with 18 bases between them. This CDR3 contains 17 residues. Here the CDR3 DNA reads TGTGCCAGCAGTGAATATACCGGACCGGGACAACTCTACGAGCAGTACTTC. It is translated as CASSEYTGPGQLYEQYF.

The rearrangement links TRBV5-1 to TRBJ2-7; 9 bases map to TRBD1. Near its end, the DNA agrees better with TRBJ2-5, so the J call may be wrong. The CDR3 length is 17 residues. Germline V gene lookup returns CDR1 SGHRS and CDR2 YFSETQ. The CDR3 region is CASSFPETGTGTETQYF. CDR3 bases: TGCGCCAGCAGCTTCCCTGAGACCGGGACAGGGACGGAGACCCAGTACTTC.

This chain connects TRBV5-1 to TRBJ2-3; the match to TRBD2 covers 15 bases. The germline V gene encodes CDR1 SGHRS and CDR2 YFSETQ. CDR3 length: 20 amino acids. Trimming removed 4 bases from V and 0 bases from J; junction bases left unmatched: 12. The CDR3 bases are TGCGCCAGCAGCGCCTCGGGACTAGCGGGGGGAAGCCGAAGCACAGATACGCAGTATTTT. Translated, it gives CASSASGLAGGSRSTDTQYF.

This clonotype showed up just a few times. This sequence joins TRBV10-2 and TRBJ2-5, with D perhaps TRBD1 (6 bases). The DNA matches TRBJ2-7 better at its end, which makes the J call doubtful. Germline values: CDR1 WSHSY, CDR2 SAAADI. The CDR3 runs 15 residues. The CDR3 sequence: CATQKGDNSYYEQYF. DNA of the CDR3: TGCGCCACACAAAAGGGGGACAACAGTTACTACGAGCAGTACTTC.

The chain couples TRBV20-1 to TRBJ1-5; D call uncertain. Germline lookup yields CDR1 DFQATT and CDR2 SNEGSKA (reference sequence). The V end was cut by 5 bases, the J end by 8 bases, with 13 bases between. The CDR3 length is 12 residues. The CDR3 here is CSAFQAGEPQHF. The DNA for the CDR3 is TGCAGTGCTTTCCAGGCAGGAGAGCCCCAGCATTTT.

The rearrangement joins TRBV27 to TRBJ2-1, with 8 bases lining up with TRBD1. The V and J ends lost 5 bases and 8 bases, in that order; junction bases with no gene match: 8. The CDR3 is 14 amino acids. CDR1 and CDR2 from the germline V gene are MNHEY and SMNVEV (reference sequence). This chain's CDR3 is CASSPGQAYDEQFF. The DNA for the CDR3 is TGTGCCAGCAGTCCGGGACAGGCCTATGATGAGCAGTTCTTC.

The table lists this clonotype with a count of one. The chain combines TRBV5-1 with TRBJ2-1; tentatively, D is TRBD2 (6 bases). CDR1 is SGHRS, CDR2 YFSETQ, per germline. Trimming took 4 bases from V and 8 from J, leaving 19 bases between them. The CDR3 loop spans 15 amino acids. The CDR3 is CASSQIGTPRDEQFF. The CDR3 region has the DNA TGCGCCAGCAGCCAAATAGGGACTCCCCGGGATGAGCAGTTCTTC.

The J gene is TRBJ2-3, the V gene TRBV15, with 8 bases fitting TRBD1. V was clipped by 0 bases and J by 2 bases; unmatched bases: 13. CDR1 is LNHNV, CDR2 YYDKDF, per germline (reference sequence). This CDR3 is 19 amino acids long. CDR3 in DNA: TGTGCCACCAGCAGAGATACGGTCGGGTGGGGACAGGCCACAGATACGCAGTATTTT. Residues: CATSRDTVGWGQATDTQYF.

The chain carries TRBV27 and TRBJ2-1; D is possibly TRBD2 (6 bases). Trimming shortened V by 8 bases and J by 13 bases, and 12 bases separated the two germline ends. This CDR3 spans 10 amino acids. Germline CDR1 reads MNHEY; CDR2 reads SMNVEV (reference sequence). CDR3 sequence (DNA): TGTGCCAGCCCTCGCGGGACCCAGTTCTTC. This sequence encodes CASPRGTQFF.

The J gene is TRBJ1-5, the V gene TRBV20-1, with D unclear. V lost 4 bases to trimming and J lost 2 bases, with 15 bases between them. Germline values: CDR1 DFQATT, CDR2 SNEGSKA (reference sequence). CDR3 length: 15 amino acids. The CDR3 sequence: CSATSLGMGNQPQHF. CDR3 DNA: TGCAGTGCTACTTCTCTGGGTATGGGCAATCAGCCCCAGCATTTT.

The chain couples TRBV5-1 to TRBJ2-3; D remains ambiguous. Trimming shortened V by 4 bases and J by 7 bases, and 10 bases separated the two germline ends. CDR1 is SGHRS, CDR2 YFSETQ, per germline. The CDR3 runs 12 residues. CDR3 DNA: TGCGCCAGCAGCCACCCCGAAAATACGCAGTATTTT. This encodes CASSHPENTQYF.

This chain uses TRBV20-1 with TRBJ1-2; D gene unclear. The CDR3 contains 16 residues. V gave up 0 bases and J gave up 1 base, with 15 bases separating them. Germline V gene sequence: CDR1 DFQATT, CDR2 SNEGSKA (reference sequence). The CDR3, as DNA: TGCAGTGCTAGAGACCCGAGTCTGCCCGTTAACTATGGCTACACCTTC. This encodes CSARDPSLPVNYGYTF.

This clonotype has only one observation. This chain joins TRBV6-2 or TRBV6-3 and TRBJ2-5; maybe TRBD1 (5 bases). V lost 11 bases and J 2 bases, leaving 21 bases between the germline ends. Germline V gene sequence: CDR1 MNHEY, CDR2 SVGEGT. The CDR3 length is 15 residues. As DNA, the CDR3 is TGTGCCGGCGCTACAGGTCGGTTTCGTCAAGAGACCCAGTACTTC. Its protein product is CAGATGRFRQETQYF.

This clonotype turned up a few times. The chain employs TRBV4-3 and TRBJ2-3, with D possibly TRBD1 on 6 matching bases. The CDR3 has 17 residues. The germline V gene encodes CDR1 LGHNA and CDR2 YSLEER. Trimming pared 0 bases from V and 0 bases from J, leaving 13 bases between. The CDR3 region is CASSQDYRDTSTDTQYF. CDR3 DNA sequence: TGCGCCAGCAGCCAAGATTACCGGGACACCAGCACAGATACGCAGTATTTT.

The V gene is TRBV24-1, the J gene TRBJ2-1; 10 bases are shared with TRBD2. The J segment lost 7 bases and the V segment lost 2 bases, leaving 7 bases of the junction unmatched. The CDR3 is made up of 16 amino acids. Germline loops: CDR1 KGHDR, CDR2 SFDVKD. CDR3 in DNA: TGTGCCACCAGTGATTCTAGCGGGGGCCCGGGGAATGAGCAGTTCTTC. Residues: CATSDSSGGPGNEQFF.

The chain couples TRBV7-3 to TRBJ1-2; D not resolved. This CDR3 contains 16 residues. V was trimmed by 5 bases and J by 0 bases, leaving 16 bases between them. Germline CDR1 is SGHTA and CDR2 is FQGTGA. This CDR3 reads CASSPGGVGSNYGYTF. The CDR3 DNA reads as TGTGCCAGCAGCCCCGGCGGCGTGGGGTCTAACTATGGCTACACCTTC.